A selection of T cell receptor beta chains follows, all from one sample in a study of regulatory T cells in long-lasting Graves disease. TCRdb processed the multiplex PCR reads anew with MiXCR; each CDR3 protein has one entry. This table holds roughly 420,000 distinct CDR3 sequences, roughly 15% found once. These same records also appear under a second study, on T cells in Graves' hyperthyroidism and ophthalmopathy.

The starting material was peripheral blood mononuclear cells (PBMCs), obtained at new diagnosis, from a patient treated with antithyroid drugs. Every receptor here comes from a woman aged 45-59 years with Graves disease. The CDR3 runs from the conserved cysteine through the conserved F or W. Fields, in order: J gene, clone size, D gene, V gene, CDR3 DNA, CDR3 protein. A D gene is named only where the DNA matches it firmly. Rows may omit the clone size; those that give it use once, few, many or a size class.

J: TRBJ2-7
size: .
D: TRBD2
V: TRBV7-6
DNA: TGTGCCAGCAGCTCAATTCCGGGACTAGCGAATGGCGAGCAGTACTTC
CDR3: CASSSIPGLANGEQYF

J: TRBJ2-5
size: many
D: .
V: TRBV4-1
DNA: TGCGCCAGCAGCCAACAAGTGAACCAAGAGACCCAGTACTTC
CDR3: CASSQQVNQETQYF

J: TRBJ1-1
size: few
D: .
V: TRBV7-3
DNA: TGTGCCAGCAGCACCGACCGGGGGGCCCCTGAAGCTTTCTTT
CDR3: CASSTDRGAPEAFF

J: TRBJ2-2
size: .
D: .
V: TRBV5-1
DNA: TGCGCCAGTTCGCAAATACACACCGGGGAGCTGTTTTTT
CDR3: CASSQIHTGELFF

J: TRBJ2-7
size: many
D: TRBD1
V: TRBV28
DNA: TGTGCCAGCAGTTCCTATGGGGACAGGAGCTCCTACGAGCAGTACTTC
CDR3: CASSSYGDRSSYEQYF

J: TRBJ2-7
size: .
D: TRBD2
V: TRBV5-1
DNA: TGCGCCAGCAGCTTCGCGGGAGGGCCCTCGTACGAGCAGTACTTC
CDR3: CASSFAGGPSYEQYF

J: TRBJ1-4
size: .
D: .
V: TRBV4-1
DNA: TGCGCCAGCAGCCATCAGGGAGATGAAAAACTGTTTTTT
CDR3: CASSHQGDEKLFF

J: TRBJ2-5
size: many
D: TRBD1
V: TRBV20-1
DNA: TGCAGTGCCAGGGGGACAGGGGTTGAGACCCAGTACTTC
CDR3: CSARGTGVETQYF

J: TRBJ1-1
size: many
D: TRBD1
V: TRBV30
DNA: TGTGCCTGGTCTAGACAGGGGGTCACTGAAGCTTTCTTT
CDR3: CAWSRQGVTEAFF

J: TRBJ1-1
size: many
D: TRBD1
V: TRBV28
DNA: TGTGCCAGCAGTTGGGACAGTTGGAGCACTGAAGCTTTCTTT
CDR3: CASSWDSWSTEAFF

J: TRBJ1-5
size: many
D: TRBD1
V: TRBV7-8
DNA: TGTGCCAGCAGACTTGGGACAGGGGGCAATCAGCCCCAGCATTTT
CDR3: CASRLGTGGNQPQHF

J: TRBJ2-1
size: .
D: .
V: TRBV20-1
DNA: TGCAGTGCTAGAGCCCGGGACTTTTCCTACAATGAGCAGTTCTTC
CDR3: CSARARDFSYNEQFF

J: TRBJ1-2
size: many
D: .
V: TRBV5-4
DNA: TGTGCCAGCAGCTCGGAGGGCAGAAGCTATGGCTACACCTTC
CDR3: CASSSEGRSYGYTF

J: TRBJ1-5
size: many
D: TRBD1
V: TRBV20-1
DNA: TGCAGTGCTAGAAGGAGGGGGCTCAATCAGCCCCAGCATTTT
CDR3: CSARRRGLNQPQHF

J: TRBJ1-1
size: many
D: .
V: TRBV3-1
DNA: TGTGCCAGCAGCCAAGATAGGTCAGGACTTGAAGCTTTCTTT
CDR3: CASSQDRSGLEAFF

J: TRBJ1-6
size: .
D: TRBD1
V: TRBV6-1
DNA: TGTGCCAGCAGCCCGGCCACAGGGGGATCACCCCTCCACTTT
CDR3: CASSPATGGSPLHF

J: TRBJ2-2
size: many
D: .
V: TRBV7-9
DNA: TGTGCCGGATTAGGGACGGACTCCACCGGGGAGCTGTTTTTT
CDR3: CAGLGTDSTGELFF

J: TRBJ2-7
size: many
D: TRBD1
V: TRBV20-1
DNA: TGCAGTGCTAGACGGAACAGGGGTTCTGGCCACGAGCAGTACTTC
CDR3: CSARRNRGSGHEQYF

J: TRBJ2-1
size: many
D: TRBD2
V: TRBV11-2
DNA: TGTGCCAGCAGCCCAATAGCGGGAGGGCCCTACAATGAGCAGTTCTTC
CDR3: CASSPIAGGPYNEQFF

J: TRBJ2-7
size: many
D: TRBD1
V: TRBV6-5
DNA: TGTGCCAGCAGTTCCCCTCGGCAGGGGGCAGGGGCCTACGAGCAGTACTTC
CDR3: CASSSPRQGAGAYEQYF

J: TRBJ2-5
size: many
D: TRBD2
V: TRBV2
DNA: TGTGCCAGCAGTGAAGCGTACGGGAGGGCCGGGGAGACCCAGTACTTC
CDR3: CASSEAYGRAGETQYF

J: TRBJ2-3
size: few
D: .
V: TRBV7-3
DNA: TGTGCCAGCAGCCCCACGTCTAGCTTCTCAGATCCGCAGTATTTT
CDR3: CASSPTSSFSDPQYF

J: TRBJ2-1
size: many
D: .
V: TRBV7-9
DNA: TGTGCCAGCAGCTCCCAGCTGGGGGACTACAATGAGCAGTTCTTC
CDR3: CASSSQLGDYNEQFF

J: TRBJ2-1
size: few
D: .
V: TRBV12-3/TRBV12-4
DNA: TGTGCCAGCAGCCCCTGGCGTCGGCTCAATTCCTACAATGAGCAGTTCTTC
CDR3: CASSPWRRLNSYNEQFF

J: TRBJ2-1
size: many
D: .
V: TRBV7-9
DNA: TGTGCCAGCAGCTTTCTAGCCGCCTACAATGAGCAGTTCTTC
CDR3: CASSFLAAYNEQFF

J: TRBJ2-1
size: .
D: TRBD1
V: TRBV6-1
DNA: TGTGCCAGCAGTCGGGGGACAGGGACCAATGAGCAGTTCTTC
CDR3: CASSRGTGTNEQFF

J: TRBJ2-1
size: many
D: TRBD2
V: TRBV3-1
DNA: TGTGCCAGCAGCCCCCGACTAGCGGGGGCCCTTGAGCAGTTCTTC
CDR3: CASSPRLAGALEQFF

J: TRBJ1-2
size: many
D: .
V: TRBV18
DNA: TGTGCCAGCTCACCAGATCCAGGGGCGGGCGACTATGGCTACACCTTC
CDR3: CASSPDPGAGDYGYTF

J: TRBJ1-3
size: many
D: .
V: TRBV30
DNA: TGTGCCTGGATAGTCCGACGGTACTCTGGAAACACCATATATTTT
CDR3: CAWIVRRYSGNTIYF

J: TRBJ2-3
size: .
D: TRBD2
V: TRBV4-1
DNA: TGCGCCAGCAGCCCCCTCAGCGGGACGGTGACAGATACGCAGTATTTT
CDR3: CASSPLSGTVTDTQYF

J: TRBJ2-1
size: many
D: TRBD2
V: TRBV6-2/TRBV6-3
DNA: TGTGCCAGCAGTTACTCGGTAACTAGCGGCTACAATGAGCAGTTCTTC
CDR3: CASSYSVTSGYNEQFF

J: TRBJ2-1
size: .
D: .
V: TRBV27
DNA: TGTGCCAGCAGTACCCACAGGGAACCCAATGAGCAGTTCTTC
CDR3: CASSTHREPNEQFF

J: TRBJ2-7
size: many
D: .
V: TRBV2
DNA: TGTGCCAGCAGTGAACGTGACTACGAGCAGTACTTC
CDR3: CASSERDYEQYF

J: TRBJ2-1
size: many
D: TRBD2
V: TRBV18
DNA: TGTGCCAGCTCACCACCGGGACTAGCGGGAGTTGGTGAGCAGTTCTTC
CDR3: CASSPPGLAGVGEQFF

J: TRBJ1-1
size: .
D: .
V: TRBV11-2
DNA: TGTGCCAGCAGCTCCTTACGGGGAGGTACTGAAGCTTTCTTT
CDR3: CASSSLRGGTEAFF

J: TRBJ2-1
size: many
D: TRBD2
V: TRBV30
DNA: TGTGCCTGGAGTGTCCCTAGCGGGAGTTGGGTGGATGAGCAGTTCTTC
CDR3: CAWSVPSGSWVDEQFF

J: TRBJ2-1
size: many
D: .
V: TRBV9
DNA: TGTGCCAGCAGCGTAGAGGACACAGACTACAATGAGCAGTTCTTC
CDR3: CASSVEDTDYNEQFF

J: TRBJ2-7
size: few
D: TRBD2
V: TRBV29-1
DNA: TGCAGCGTTGTTGGACCCGCGGGAGGTCGCGAGCAGTACTTC
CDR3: CSVVGPAGGREQYF

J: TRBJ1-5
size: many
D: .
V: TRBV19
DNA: TGTGCCAGTAGCCGAAGCGCACAGGGCAATCAGCCCCAGCATTTT
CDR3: CASSRSAQGNQPQHF

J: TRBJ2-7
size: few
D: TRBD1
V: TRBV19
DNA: TGTGCCAGTAGTGGAGACAGGGCTAGTCTCTCCTACGAGCAGTACTTC
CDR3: CASSGDRASLSYEQYF

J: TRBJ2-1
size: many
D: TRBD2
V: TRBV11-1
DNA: TGTGCCAGCAGCCATCTAGCGGGACAACGCAAGGAGCAGTTCTTC
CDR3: CASSHLAGQRKEQFF

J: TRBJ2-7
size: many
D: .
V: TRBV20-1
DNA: TGCAGTGCTAGAGACCTAGTCCTAGCTAACTCCTACGAGCAGTACTTC
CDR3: CSARDLVLANSYEQYF

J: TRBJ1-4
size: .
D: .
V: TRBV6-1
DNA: TGTGCCAGCCGTCTGAGTGGGTATGAAAAACTGTTTTTT
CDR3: CASRLSGYEKLFF

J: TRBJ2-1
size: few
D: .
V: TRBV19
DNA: TGTGCCAGTAGTATGGCGTCAGGGGAAAACAATGAGCAGTTCTTC
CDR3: CASSMASGENNEQFF

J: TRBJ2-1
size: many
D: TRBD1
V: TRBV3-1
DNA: TGTGCCAGCAGCCAAGGAGTTGGACAGGGCCCCTTCGGCGCAATGGAGCAGTTCTTC
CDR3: CASSQGVGQGPFGAMEQFF